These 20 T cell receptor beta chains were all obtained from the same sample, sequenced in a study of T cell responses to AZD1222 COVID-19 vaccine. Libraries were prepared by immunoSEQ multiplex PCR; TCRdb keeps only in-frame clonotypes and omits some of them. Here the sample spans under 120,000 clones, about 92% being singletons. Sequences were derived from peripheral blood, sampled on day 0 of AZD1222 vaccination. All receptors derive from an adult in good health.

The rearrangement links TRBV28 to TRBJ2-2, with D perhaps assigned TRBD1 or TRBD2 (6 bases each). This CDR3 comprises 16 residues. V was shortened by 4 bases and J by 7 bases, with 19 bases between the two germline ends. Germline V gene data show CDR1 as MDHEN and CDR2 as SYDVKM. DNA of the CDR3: TGTGCCAGCAGTTCATCTGGGGCAGGGGAGGTCGGGGAGCTGTTTTTT. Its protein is CASSSSGAGEVGELFF. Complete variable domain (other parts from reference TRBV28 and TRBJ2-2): DVKVTQSSRYLVKRTGEKVFLECVQDMDHENMFWYRQDPGLGLRLIYFSYDVKMKEKGDIPEGYSVSREKKERFSLILESASTNQTSMYLCASSSSGAGEVGELFFGEGSRLTVL.

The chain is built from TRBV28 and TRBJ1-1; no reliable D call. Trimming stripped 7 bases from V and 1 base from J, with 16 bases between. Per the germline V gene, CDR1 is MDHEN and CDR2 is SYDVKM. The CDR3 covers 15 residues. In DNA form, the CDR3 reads TGTGCCAGCACCACTCCTGGAGGCAGGAACACTGAAGCTTTCTTT. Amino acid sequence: CASTTPGGRNTEAFF.

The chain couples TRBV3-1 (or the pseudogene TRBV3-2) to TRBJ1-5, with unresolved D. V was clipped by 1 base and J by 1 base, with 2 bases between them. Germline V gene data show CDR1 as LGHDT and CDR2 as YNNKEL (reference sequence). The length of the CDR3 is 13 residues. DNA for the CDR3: TGTGCCAGCAGCCAAGGCAGCAATCAGCCCCAGCATTTT. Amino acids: CASSQGSNQPQHF.

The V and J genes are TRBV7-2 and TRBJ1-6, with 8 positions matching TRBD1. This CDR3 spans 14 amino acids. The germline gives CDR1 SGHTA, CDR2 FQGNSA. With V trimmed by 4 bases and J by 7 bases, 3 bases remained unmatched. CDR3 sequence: CASSYGTGNSPLHF. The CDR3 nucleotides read TGTGCCAGCAGCTACGGGACAGGAAATTCACCCCTCCACTTT.

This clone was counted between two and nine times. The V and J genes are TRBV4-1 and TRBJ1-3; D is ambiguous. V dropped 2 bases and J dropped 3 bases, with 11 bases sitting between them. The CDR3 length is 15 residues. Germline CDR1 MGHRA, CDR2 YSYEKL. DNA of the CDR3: TGCGCCAGCAGCCAACTCGAGACAAGTGGAAACACCATATATTTT. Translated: CASSQLETSGNTIYF.

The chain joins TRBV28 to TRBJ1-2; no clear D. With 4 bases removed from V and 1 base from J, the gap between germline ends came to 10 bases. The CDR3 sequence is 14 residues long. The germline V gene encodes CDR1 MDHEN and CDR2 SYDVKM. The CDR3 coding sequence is TGTGCCAGCAGTTCATCCCCTCTTAACTATGGCTACACCTTC. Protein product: CASSSSPLNYGYTF.

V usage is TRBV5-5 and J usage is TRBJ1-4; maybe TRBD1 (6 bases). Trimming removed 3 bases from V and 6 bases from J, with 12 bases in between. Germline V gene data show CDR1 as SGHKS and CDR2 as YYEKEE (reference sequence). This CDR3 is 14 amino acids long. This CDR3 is CASSSQGDHEKLFF. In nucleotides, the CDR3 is TGTGCCAGCAGCTCACAGGGAGACCATGAAAAACTGTTTTTT.

This CDR3 reads CSVGQGAKSADTQYF. The CDR3 nucleotides are TGCAGCGTTGGACAGGGGGCGAAATCGGCAGATACGCAGTATTTT. The chain links TRBV29-1 to TRBJ2-3; 10 bases map to TRBD1. This CDR3 is built from 15 residues. V trimming: 4 bases; J trimming: 4 bases; junction bases outside the gene matches: 8. Germline V gene lookup returns CDR1 SQVTM and CDR2 ANQGSEA.

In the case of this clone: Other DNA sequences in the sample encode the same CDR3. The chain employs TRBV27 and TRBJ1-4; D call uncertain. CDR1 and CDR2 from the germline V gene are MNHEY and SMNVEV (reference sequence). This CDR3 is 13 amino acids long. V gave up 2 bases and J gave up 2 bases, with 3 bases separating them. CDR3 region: CASSLRTNEKLFF. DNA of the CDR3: TGTGCCAGCAGTTTACGCACTAATGAAAAACTGTTTTTT.

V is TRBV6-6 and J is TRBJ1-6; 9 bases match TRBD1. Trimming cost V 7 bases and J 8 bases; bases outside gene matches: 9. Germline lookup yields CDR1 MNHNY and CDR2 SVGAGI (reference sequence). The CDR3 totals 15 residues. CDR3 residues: CASTDGQGKDSPLHF. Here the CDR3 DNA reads TGTGCCAGCACCGATGGACAGGGGAAAGATTCACCCCTCCACTTT.

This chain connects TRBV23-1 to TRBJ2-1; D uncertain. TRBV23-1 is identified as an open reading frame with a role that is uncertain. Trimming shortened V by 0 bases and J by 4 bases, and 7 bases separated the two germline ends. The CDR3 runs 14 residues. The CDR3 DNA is TGCGCCAGCAGTCAATCTTTTTCGTACAATGAGCAGTTCTTC. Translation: CASSQSFSYNEQFF.

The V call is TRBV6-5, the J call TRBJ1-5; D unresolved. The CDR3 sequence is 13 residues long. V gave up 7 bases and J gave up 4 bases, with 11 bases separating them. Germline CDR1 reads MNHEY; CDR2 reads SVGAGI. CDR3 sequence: CASKLAVNQPQHF. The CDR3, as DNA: TGTGCCAGCAAGTTGGCCGTGAATCAGCCCCAGCATTTT.

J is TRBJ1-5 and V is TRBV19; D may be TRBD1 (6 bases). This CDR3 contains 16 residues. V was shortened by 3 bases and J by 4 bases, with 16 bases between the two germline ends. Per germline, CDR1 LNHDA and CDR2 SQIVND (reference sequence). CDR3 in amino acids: CASSIGGQGWNQPQHF. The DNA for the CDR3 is TGTGCCAGTAGTATCGGGGGCCAGGGCTGGAATCAGCCCCAGCATTTT.

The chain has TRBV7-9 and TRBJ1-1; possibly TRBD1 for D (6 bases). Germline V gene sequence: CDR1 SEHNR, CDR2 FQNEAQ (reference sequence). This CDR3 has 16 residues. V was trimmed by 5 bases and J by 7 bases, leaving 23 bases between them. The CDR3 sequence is CASSPRGAGTMDEAFF. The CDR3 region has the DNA TGTGCCAGCAGCCCGCGGGGGGCAGGGACTATGGATGAAGCTTTCTTT.

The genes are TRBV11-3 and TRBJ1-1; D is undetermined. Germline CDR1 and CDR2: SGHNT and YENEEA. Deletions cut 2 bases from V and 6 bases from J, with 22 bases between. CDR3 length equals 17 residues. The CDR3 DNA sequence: TGTGCCAGCAGCTTACGGGGATTTAAGCGTTGGGTACCTGAAGCTTTCTTT. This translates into CASSLRGFKRWVPEAFF. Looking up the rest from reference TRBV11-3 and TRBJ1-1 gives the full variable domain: EAGVVQSPRYKIIEKKQPVAFWCNPISGHNTLYWYLQNLGQGPELLIRYENEEAVDDSQLPKDRFSAERLKGVDSTLKIQPAELGDSAVYLCASSLRGFKRWVPEAFFGQGTRLTVV.

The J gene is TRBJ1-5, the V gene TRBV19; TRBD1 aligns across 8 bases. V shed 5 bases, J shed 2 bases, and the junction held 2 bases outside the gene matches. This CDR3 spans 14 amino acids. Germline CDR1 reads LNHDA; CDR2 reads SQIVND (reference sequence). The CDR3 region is CASSQGAGNQPQHF. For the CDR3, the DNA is TGTGCCAGTAGTCAGGGGGCCGGCAATCAGCCCCAGCATTTT.

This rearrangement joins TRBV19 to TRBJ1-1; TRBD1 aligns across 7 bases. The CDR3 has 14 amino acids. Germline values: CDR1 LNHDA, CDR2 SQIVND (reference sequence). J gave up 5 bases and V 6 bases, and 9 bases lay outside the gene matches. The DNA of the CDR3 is TGTGCCAGTAGATCTACAGGGGTTGGAACTGAAGCTTTCTTT. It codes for CASRSTGVGTEAFF.

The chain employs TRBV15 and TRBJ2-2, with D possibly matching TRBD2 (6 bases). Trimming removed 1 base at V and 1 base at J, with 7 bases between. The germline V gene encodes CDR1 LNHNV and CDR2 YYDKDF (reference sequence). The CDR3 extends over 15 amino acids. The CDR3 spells CATSRGGVNTGELFF. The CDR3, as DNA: TGTGCCACCAGCAGAGGGGGGGTGAACACCGGGGAGCTGTTTTTT.

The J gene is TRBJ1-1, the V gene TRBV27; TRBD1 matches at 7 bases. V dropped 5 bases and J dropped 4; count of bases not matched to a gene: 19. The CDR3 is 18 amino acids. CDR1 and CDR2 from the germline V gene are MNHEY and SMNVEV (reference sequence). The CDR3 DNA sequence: TGTGCCAGCAGTGTCCAAGGGACAGCCTCAGTGGGGGGCACTGAAGCTTTCTTT. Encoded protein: CASSVQGTASVGGTEAFF.

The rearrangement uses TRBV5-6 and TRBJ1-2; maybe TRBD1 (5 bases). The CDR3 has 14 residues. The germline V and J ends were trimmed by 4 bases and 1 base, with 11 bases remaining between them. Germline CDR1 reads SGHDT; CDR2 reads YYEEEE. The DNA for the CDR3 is TGTGCCAGCAGCGGAACCCAGGGTAACTATGGCTACACCTTC. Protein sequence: CASSGTQGNYGYTF. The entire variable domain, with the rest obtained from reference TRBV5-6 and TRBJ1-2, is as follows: DAGVTQSPTHLIKTRGQQVTLRCSPKSGHDTVSWYQQALGQGPQFIFQYYEEEERQRGNFPDRFSGHQFPNYSSELNVNALLLGDSALYLCASSGTQGNYGYTFGSGTRLTVV.